This T cell receptor beta chain derives from a study of blood T cell repertoires in COVID-19. Trimming removed 9 bases at V and 3 bases at J, with 17 bases between. The CDR3 sequence is 15 residues long. Looked up from germline, CDR1 is LNHDA and CDR2 is SQIVND (reference sequence). Only in-frame clones appear in the TCRdb table, and some are missing; sequencing was by immunoSEQ multiplex PCR. The sample yields some 86,000 clones, around 85% seen once. This clonotype was sampled from a woman aged 70-85 years with acute or convalescent COVID-19. This sequence joins TRBV19 and TRBJ2-2; the D gene is possibly TRBD2 (6 bases). The specimen was peripheral blood. The CDR3 DNA is TGTGCCAGCCAATCGAGGCGGAGGGACACCGGGGAGCTGTTTTTT. Translated: CASQSRRRDTGELFF.